This passage covers 11 T cell receptor beta chains from one sample sequenced in a study of cytomegalovirus exposure and HLA in healthy donors. Primers included in the PCR were 60 Vbeta and 13 Jbeta primers. Profiling relied on immunoSEQ multiplex PCR, and the TCRdb table lists in-frame clones only, not all of them. The sample shows some 170,000 clones, over 60% of them seen only once. Source material: PBMCs. Receptor source: a woman aged 30 to 39 in good health and CMV-seronegative.

This sequence joins TRBV29-1 and TRBJ1-4; TRBD1 aligns across 10 bases. The germline V gene encodes CDR1 SQVTM and CDR2 ANQGSEA. V was pared by 3 bases and J by 0 bases, with 7 bases of the junction left unmatched. The CDR3 is 17 amino acids. The DNA for the CDR3 is TGCAGCGTTGACCTCGGGACAGGGGATCCAACTAATGAAAAACTGTTTTTT. This codes for CSVDLGTGDPTNEKLFF.

This chain uses TRBV27 with TRBJ2-5; no reliable D call. This CDR3 is 13 amino acids long. In germline, CDR1 is MNHEY, CDR2 SMNVEV (reference sequence). V was trimmed by 4 bases and J by 1 base, leaving 7 bases between them. The CDR3 protein is CASSYQVQETQYF. Here the CDR3 DNA reads TGTGCCAGCAGTTATCAGGTCCAAGAGACCCAGTACTTC.

This rearrangement joins TRBV7-9 to TRBJ2-7, with D possibly matching TRBD2 (6 bases). Germline CDR1 is SEHNR and CDR2 is FQNEAQ (reference sequence). This CDR3 has 17 amino acids. The V end was cut by 0 bases, the J end by 4 bases, with 19 bases between. The CDR3, as DNA: TGTGCCAGCAGCTTAGCCCTAGGAGGGAACCAGGGATACGAGCAGTACTTC. This codes for CASSLALGGNQGYEQYF.

The rearrangement joins TRBV7-2 to TRBJ2-2; 7 positions agree with TRBD1. The CDR3 covers 13 residues. In germline, CDR1 is SGHTA, CDR2 FQGNSA. The trim removed 4 bases at V and 6 bases at J, leaving 2 bases unmatched. CDR3 nucleotide sequence: TGTGCCAGCAGCTCACAGGGGCCCGGGGAGCTGTTTTTT. This translates into CASSSQGPGELFF.

CDR3: CASSGAGVAYNEQFF. The CDR3 DNA sequence: TGTGCCAGCAGCGGCGCAGGGGTGGCCTACAATGAGCAGTTCTTC. This chain uses TRBV11-1 with TRBJ2-1; tentatively, D is TRBD1 (6 bases). Germline CDR1 SGHAT, CDR2 FQDESV (reference sequence). There are 15 residues in the CDR3. The V end lost 5 bases, the J end lost 2 bases, and 13 bases lay between the germline ends.

This chain connects TRBV6-5 to TRBJ2-7; TRBD2 agrees at 14 bases. The germline gives CDR1 MNHEY, CDR2 SVGAGI. Trimming removed 0 bases from V and 8 bases from J; junction bases left unmatched: 3. This CDR3 comprises 15 residues. The DNA of the CDR3 is TGTGCCAGCAGTTACTCCGGGACTAGCGGGAGAAAGCAGTACTTC. Its protein is CASSYSGTSGRKQYF.

The J gene is TRBJ1-1, the V gene TRBV21-1; the D call in the table, TRBD1, was not verified against the DNA. TRBV21-1 is a listed pseudogene. This CDR3 comprises 15 residues. The CDR3 spells CASSKRPGNAREAFF. For the CDR3, the DNA is TGTGCCAGCAGCAAGCGTCCAGGGAATGCCCGCGAAGCTTTCTTT.

The CDR3 DNA reads as TGTGCCAGCAGCGTGCAAGCGGGATTGGGGAATGAGCAGTTCTTC. Encoded protein: CASSVQAGLGNEQFF. The chain combines TRBV9 with TRBJ2-1; 7 bases map to TRBD2. V was pared by 2 bases and J by 7 bases, with 9 bases of the junction left unmatched. The germline V gene encodes CDR1 SGDLS and CDR2 YYNGEE. CDR3 length: 15 residues.

The rearrangement uses TRBV30 and TRBJ2-7, with TRBD1 matching 7 bases. V dropped 3 bases and J dropped 0; count of bases not matched to a gene: 5. The CDR3 contains 14 residues. Germline V gives CDR1 GTSNPN, CDR2 SVGIG (reference sequence). The CDR3 is CAWSEGTASYEQYF. CDR3 DNA: TGTGCCTGGAGCGAGGGGACAGCCTCCTACGAGCAGTACTTC.

The chain recombines TRBV5-1 with TRBJ2-1; 8 positions agree with TRBD2. The germline gives CDR1 SGHRS, CDR2 YFSETQ. The CDR3 spans 17 residues. The junction had 6 bases not matched to a gene; V was cut back by 1 base and J by 0 bases. The CDR3 region has the DNA TGCGCCAGCAGCTTGACCGGTCGGGGGGGCTCCTACAATGAGCAGTTCTTC. Translated, it gives CASSLTGRGGSYNEQFF.

The chain combines TRBV5-1 with TRBJ2-5, with 8 bases matching TRBD2. The CDR3 runs to 16 residues. J lost 1 base, V lost 0 bases, and 5 bases had no gene match. The germline V gene encodes CDR1 SGHRS and CDR2 YFSETQ. The chain's CDR3 is CASSLAGGRAQETQYF. CDR3 coding DNA: TGCGCCAGCAGCTTGGCGGGGGGGAGGGCCCAAGAGACCCAGTACTTC.